This TCR beta chain was recorded in a study of PD-1 blockade in classical Hodgkin lymphoma. Measured with immunoSEQ multiplex PCR; TCRdb has only the in-frame clones, and not every one. Here the sample spans approximately 21,000 clones, 85% to 90% being singletons. General observations from the study: Repertoire differences have undefined causes, possibly disease activity or prior therapy. Initiation of nivolumab under 1 year after ASCT led to exclusion of patients.

The CDR3 has 18 residues. Per the germline V gene, CDR1 is SGHTA and CDR2 is FQGNSA. The J segment lost 2 bases and the V segment lost 0 bases, leaving 3 bases of the junction unmatched. The time point here: cycle 4 day 1 (C4D1), after more than five weeks of nivolumab. Relapse after autologous stem cell transplantation occurred in every patient, and brentuximab vedotin exposure varied. As for this clone: The antigen remains unidentified.

This sequence originates from a human donor with classical Hodgkin lymphoma. The starting material was peripheral blood mononuclear cells (PBMCs), obtained before the fourth cycle of nivolumab. The V and J genes are TRBV7-2 and TRBJ2-2; 13 positions agree with TRBD2. The CDR3, as DNA: TGTGCCAGCAGCTTAGCCAGACTAGCGGGAGGCAACACCGGGGAGCTGTTTTTT. Translation: CASSLARLAGGNTGELFF.